This TCR beta chain stems from a study of blood T cell repertoires in COVID-19. Study-level information: In each case, the material was cDNA or gDNA derived from T cells, B-cell-depleted T cells, or PBMCs.

Original methodology: Using reference gene primer amplification, nucleated cell counts were estimated. Assay: immunoSEQ multiplex PCR; the TCRdb copy retains only in-frame clones and omits some. The V and J calls and clone size come from that table; D and trimming were worked out from the DNA. The sample lists more than 60,000 clones; approximately 90% were seen once. Participant ages covered about 18 to 95 years across approximately 25 US areas. CDR1 is LGHDT, CDR2 YNNKEL, per germline (reference sequence). Trimming took 4 bases from V and 3 from J, leaving 6 bases between them. This CDR3 is 13 amino acids long.

The sequenced sample consisted of PBMCs or T cells enriched from blood (not recorded which). The TCR was taken from a woman in her thirties or forties who had recovered from COVID-19. The chain couples TRBV3-1 (or the pseudogene TRBV3-2) to TRBJ2-2; D not certain. This chain's CDR3 is CASSRSDTGELFF. The DNA for the CDR3 is TGTGCCAGCAGCCGGTCGGACACCGGGGAGCTGTTTTTT.